Below are 17 T cell receptor beta chains sequenced from a single sample in a study of blood T cell repertoires in COVID-19. The protocol was immunoSEQ multiplex PCR, while the TCRdb copy is restricted to in-frame clones and leaves out a portion. The table lists 95,000 to 150,000 clones, 82% of them singletons. The sample consisted of peripheral blood. The receptor set was obtained from a woman between 65 and 79 years old with acute or convalescent COVID-19.

The chain recombines TRBV4-2 with TRBJ2-2; a weak D match, TRBD2 (6 bases). The CDR3 consists of 17 residues. From germline, CDR1 is LGHNA and CDR2 YNFKEQ. V shed 1 base and J shed 1 base, with 13 bases lying between them. The CDR3 reads CASSQVRDWRNTGELFF. CDR3 nucleotide sequence: TGTGCCAGCAGCCAAGTCCGGGACTGGAGGAACACCGGGGAGCTGTTTTTT.

The rearrangement links TRBV18 to TRBJ1-1; the D gene is possibly TRBD1 (5 bases). Between the trimmed V and J ends, which lost 3 bases and 0 bases, there was a span of 11 bases. Germline lookup yields CDR1 KGHSH and CDR2 LQKENI. The CDR3 runs to 15 residues. CDR3 sequence reads: CASSPTVMMNTEAFF. CDR3 bases: TGTGCCAGCTCACCGACAGTAATGATGAACACTGAAGCTTTCTTT.

In this sample, this clone turned up many times. The chain employs TRBV23-1 and TRBJ1-5, with 9 bases aligning to TRBD1. TRBV23-1 is sorted into the ORF group, with uncertain function. The CDR3 length is 17 residues. Trimming cost V 7 bases and J 2 bases; bases outside gene matches: 12. CDR3 sequence (DNA): TGCGCCAGCACTACCAACAGGGGGCCTAGGTGCAATCAGCCCCAGCATTTT. Encoded protein: CASTTNRGPRCNQPQHF.

This chain uses TRBV7-6 with TRBJ1-1; TRBD1 matches at 9 bases. This CDR3 is 18 amino acids long. After removal of 6 bases from V and 1 base from J, the junction contained 15 bases not matched to a gene. Looked up from germline, CDR1 is SGHVS and CDR2 is FNYEAQ. The CDR3: CASSGRYRTGARNTEAFF. The CDR3, as DNA: TGTGCCAGCAGTGGCAGGTATAGGACAGGGGCACGGAACACTGAAGCTTTCTTT.

The chain uses TRBV19 and TRBJ1-2; D unresolved. This CDR3 is 15 amino acids long. V dropped 0 bases and J dropped 0 bases, with 8 bases sitting between them. CDR1 and CDR2 (germline): LNHDA, SQIVND (reference sequence). CDR3 DNA: TGTGCCAGTAGTATAGATGGCAGTTCTAACTATGGCTACACCTTC. Encoded protein: CASSIDGSSNYGYTF.

The chain carries TRBV5-1 and TRBJ2-2, with 8 positions matching TRBD1. J was trimmed by 5 bases and V by 2 bases; bases with no gene match: 2. The length of the CDR3 is 14 residues. CDR1 SGHRS and CDR2 YFSETQ come from the germline V gene. CDR3 amino acids: CASSLGQGTGELFF. The CDR3 region has the DNA TGCGCCAGCAGCTTAGGACAGGGTACCGGGGAGCTGTTTTTT.

The rearrangement joins TRBV30 to TRBJ2-7; 10 nucleotides match TRBD1. Unmatched junction bases numbered 14, after V lost 3 bases and J lost 3 bases. The germline gives CDR1 GTSNPN, CDR2 SVGIG (reference sequence). The CDR3 is made up of 17 amino acids. The CDR3 is CAWSGLTPGQGFYEQYF. CDR3 DNA sequence: TGTGCCTGGAGCGGACTGACCCCGGGACAGGGGTTCTACGAGCAGTACTTC.

The chain employs TRBV7-3 and TRBJ2-1; perhaps TRBD2 as D (6 bases). This CDR3 region has 14 residues. CDR1 and CDR2 (germline): SGHTA, FQGTGA. Trimming removed 7 bases from V and 8 bases from J, with 18 bases in between. CDR3 DNA sequence: TGTGCCAGCAACGTAGGAGGGGTAAACGATGAGCAGTTCTTC. It specifies CASNVGGVNDEQFF.

The chain uses TRBV6-6 and TRBJ1-2; a weak D match, TRBD1 (6 bases). CDR3 length: 17 amino acids. Germline values: CDR1 MNHNY, CDR2 SVGAGI (reference sequence). Trimming took 5 bases from V and 1 from J, leaving 20 bases between them. The CDR3 protein is CASSLTGGGRFNYGYTF. CDR3 DNA: TGTGCCAGCAGTCTCACGGGCGGGGGCAGGTTTAACTATGGCTACACCTTC.

This chain links TRBV30 with TRBJ2-6; D perhaps matches TRBD1 (5 bases). Trimming took off 4 bases at V and 4 bases at J, with 11 bases between the two ends. This CDR3 contains 14 residues. Per germline, CDR1 GTSNPN and CDR2 SVGIG (reference sequence). The CDR3 nucleotides read TGTGCCTGGAAGGCAGGGCCAGGGGCCAACGTCCTGACTTTC. This translates into CAWKAGPGANVLTF.

The V call is TRBV2, the J call TRBJ2-7; the match to TRBD2 covers 7 bases. The CDR3 sequence is 16 residues long. V lost 4 bases and J lost 0; bases outside the gene matches: 9. Germline CDR1 is SNHLY and CDR2 is FYNNEI. CDR3 in DNA: TGTGCCAGCAGTGGGGGGGGTAGGAGCAGCTCCTACGAGCAGTACTTC. Protein product: CASSGGGRSSSYEQYF. The whole variable domain, remainder taken from reference TRBV2 and TRBJ2-7, is EPEVTQTPSHQVTQMGQEVILRCVPISNHLYFYWYRQILGQKVEFLVSFYNNEISEKSEIFDDQFSVERPDGSNFTLKIRSTKLEDSAMYFCASSGGGRSSSYEQYFGPGTRLTVT.

This clone was observed a handful of times. V and J are TRBV5-8 and TRBJ1-1; 8 nucleotides line up with TRBD1. V lost 3 bases, J lost 2 bases, and 3 bases stayed unmatched. This CDR3 contains 14 residues. The germline V gene has CDR1 SGHTS and CDR2 YDEGEE. The CDR3 DNA follows: TGTGCCAGCAGCTCGGACAGGGCCAACACTGAAGCTTTCTTT. Residues: CASSSDRANTEAFF.

The chain links TRBV4-2 to TRBJ1-2; D is uncertain. The CDR3 length is 14 residues. Trimming pared 1 base from V and 6 bases from J, leaving 12 bases between. The germline CDR1 and CDR2 sequences are LGHNA and YNFKEQ. The CDR3, as DNA: TGTGCCAGCAGCCAAGGCGGCAGCGGCGATGGCTACACCTTC. It codes for CASSQGGSGDGYTF.

The chain joins TRBV9 to TRBJ1-6; D not certain. Trimming pared 4 bases from V and 7 bases from J, leaving 18 bases between. The CDR3 is made up of 16 amino acids. CDR1 and CDR2 from the germline V gene are SGDLS and YYNGEE. The CDR3 region has the DNA TGTGCCAGCAGCCCTGCACCGACGGAGGGAAATTCACCCCTCCACTTT. Translating it yields CASSPAPTEGNSPLHF.

The rearrangement links TRBV6-5 to TRBJ2-5; a weak D match, TRBD2 (6 bases). The CDR3 length is 16 residues. Trimming took off 2 bases at V and 0 bases at J, with 13 bases between the two ends. The germline CDR1 and CDR2 sequences are MNHEY and SVGAGI. The CDR3 DNA reads as TGTGCCAGCAGTTACGGGTCGGGGGATTACCAAGAGACCCAGTACTTC. Its protein is CASSYGSGDYQETQYF.

The chain recombines TRBV12-3 or TRBV12-4 with TRBJ1-2; the D gene is possibly TRBD1 (6 bases). V was trimmed by 2 bases and J by 8 bases, leaving 12 bases between them. The CDR3 runs to 13 residues. In DNA form, the CDR3 reads TGTGCCAGCAGTTTAACACAGGGTGAAGGCTACACCTTC. Translated: CASSLTQGEGYTF.

The chain has TRBV12-3 or TRBV12-4 and TRBJ2-7; D is unclear. V lost 3 bases to trimming and J lost 2 bases, with 8 bases between them. This CDR3 has 13 amino acids. The CDR3 reads CASSLRSTYEQYV. The CDR3 nucleotides read TGTGCCAGCAGTTTGAGGAGCACCTACGAGCAGTACGTC.